The subject of this entry is one T cell receptor beta chain. For the second PCR, which ran for 7 to 11 cycles, a sample-barcoded 5' primer and a J-beta primer mix were used. The template-switch adaptor, which had 12 random nucleotides, put a tag on each cDNA molecule. Sequencing yielded, for each sample, at least 2.5 million paired-end reads carrying CDR3. TCRdb reanalysed the 5' RACE reads using MiXCR and keeps one entry per CDR3 protein. Of fewer than 2,000,000 distinct CDR3 sequences detected, 34% appear once; the ten largest clones hold about 11%. The record originates from a study of blood T cells in healthy people across ages. Germline V gene sequence: CDR1 MNHNS, CDR2 SASEGT. Trimming removed 5 bases at V and 3 bases at J, with 13 bases between. The CDR3 extends over 15 amino acids.

The clonotype comes from a young woman in good health. Sequencing was carried out using blood. V gene TRBV6-1 combines with J gene TRBJ2-2; weak D call: TRBD2 (7 bases). DNA for the CDR3: TGTGCCAGCAGTTTCACAGGGAGGGACACCGGGGAGCTGTTTTTT. Its translation is CASSFTGRDTGELFF.